This is a list of T cell receptor beta chains from one sample in a study of blood T cell repertoires in COVID-19. Profiling relied on immunoSEQ multiplex PCR, and the TCRdb table lists in-frame clones only, not all of them. The top ten clones hold approximately 8.6% of a sample with 140,000 to 150,000 clones, around 79% of them seen once. What was sequenced was peripheral blood. These receptor sequences come from a man in his fifties or sixties with active or convalescent COVID-19. Each CDR3 is given with its conserved first and last residue. A D gene is named only where the DNA matches it firmly. The size field is filled for only some rows; it gives once, few, many or a size class.

j_call v_call d_call clone_size cdr3_nt cdr3_aa
TRBJ2-7 TRBV29-1 TRBD1 . TGCAGCGGGAGACAGGGGCCCATGGGGGAGCAGTACTTC CSGRQGPMGEQYF
TRBJ2-6 TRBV6-4 TRBD1 few TGTGCCAGCAGTGTGGACAGGAGCCCTGGGGCCAACGTCCTGACTTTC CASSVDRSPGANVLTF
TRBJ2-7 TRBV5-6 TRBD1 few TGTGCCAGCAGCCCTAAAAGACAGGGACCCTACGAGCAGTACTTC CASSPKRQGPYEQYF
TRBJ2-1 TRBV11-3 . . TGTGCCAGCAGCGGCGGGATAAGCTCCTACAATGAGCAGTTCTTC CASSGGISSYNEQFF
TRBJ2-1 TRBV5-1 . . TGCGCCAGCCCTCCTAAAGGGGGCTACAATGAGCAGTTCTTC CASPPKGGYNEQFF
TRBJ2-1 TRBV24-1 . . TGTGCCACCAGTGCCGCGGGAATCTCCTACAATGAGCAGTTCTTC CATSAAGISYNEQFF
TRBJ2-2 TRBV27 . . TGTGCCAGCAGTTTTATGGCAGGGAACACCGGGGAGCTGTTTTTT CASSFMAGNTGELFF
TRBJ1-1 TRBV19 TRBD1 . TGTGCCAGCCGGGACAGGGGGGCTGAAGCTTTCTTT CASRDRGAEAFF
TRBJ1-1 TRBV29-1 . . TGCAGCGTTGCTTTAGATTCTGAAGCTTTCTTT CSVALDSEAFF
TRBJ1-1 TRBV6-6 . . TGTGCCAGCAGTTACACGGGGGATACGGGTGAAGCTTTCTTT CASSYTGDTGEAFF
TRBJ2-7 TRBV28 TRBD1 . TGTGCCAGCAGGGCCGGGACAGGGGACGAGCAGTACTTC CASRAGTGDEQYF
TRBJ2-1 TRBV7-9 TRBD1 once TGTGCCAGCAGCTTAATGGACAGGGGCGTCTTGTTCTTC CASSLMDRGVLFF
TRBJ1-5 TRBV2 . . TGTGCCAGCGGCCGGGATAGCAATCAGCCCCAGCATTTT CASGRDSNQPQHF
TRBJ2-3 TRBV6-2/TRBV6-3 TRBD2 . TGTGCCAGCAGTAACCGACTAGCACCAGATACGCAGTATTTT CASSNRLAPDTQYF
TRBJ1-1 TRBV27 . . TGTGCCAGCAGTTTACAGGGGATGAACACTGAAGCTTTCTTT CASSLQGMNTEAFF
TRBJ1-3 TRBV13 . . TGTGCCAGCAGCCGAGATGGGGCGATTGGAAACACCATATATTTT CASSRDGAIGNTIYF
TRBJ2-3 TRBV7-9 TRBD2 . TGTGCCAGCAGCCCTAGCGGGGTTAGCACAGATACGCAGTATTTT CASSPSGVSTDTQYF
TRBJ2-2 TRBV4-1 . . TGCGCCAGCAGCCACGGCGGGAGAGGGGGAAACACCGGGGAGCTGTTTTTT CASSHGGRGGNTGELFF
TRBJ1-6 TRBV12-3/TRBV12-4 . few TGTGCCAGCAGCACAGGTTGGGGTTCACCCCTCCACTTT CASSTGWGSPLHF
TRBJ1-2 TRBV9 TRBD1 . TGTGCCAGCAGCGTAGCCAACAGGGGAGGTGGCTACACCTTC CASSVANRGGGYTF
TRBJ2-2 TRBV2 TRBD2 . TGTGCCAGCACCGCTGTGGGACTAGCGGGAGATATAAGTTCGGACACCGGGGAGCTGTTTTTT CASTAVGLAGDISSDTGELFF
TRBJ2-2 TRBV6-2/TRBV6-3 . . TGTGCCAGCAGCCGCGGGGGGGAGCTGTTTTTT CASSRGGELFF
TRBJ1-1 TRBV11-3 TRBD1 . TGTGCCAGCATCCCCTCTCGGCCAGGGGGTTTCACTGAAGCTTTCTTT CASIPSRPGGFTEAFF
TRBJ2-7 TRBV7-7 . . TGTGCTAGCAGCTCGTGTGAGGGTGAGGGTTACGAGCAGTACTTC CASSSCEGEGYEQYF
TRBJ2-5 TRBV7-7 TRBD1 . TGTGCCAGCAGCCCCAGGGGGACAGGGGGCGCACAGACCCAGTACTTC CASSPRGTGGAQTQYF
TRBJ2-7 TRBV7-2 TRBD1 . TGTGCCAGCAGCCCAGACAGGGGTCCTCCCTACGAGCAGTACTTC CASSPDRGPPYEQYF
TRBJ1-6 TRBV5-1 . once TGCGCCAGCAGCCCTGAGGGAGCCCTGGATTCACCCCTCCACTTT CASSPEGALDSPLHF
TRBJ2-7 TRBV4-1 . . TGCGCCAGCAGCCAAGAGGACGGGAGACCCTCCTACGAGCAGTACTTC CASSQEDGRPSYEQYF
TRBJ2-5 TRBV3-1/TRBV3-2 . . TGTGCCAGCAGCCAACTCTCGAGTAGCGCCCAAGAGACCCAGTACTTC CASSQLSSSAQETQYF
TRBJ2-1 TRBV6-4 TRBD2 . TGTGCCAGCAGTGAATCGACTAGCGGCTACAATGAGCAGTTCTTC CASSESTSGYNEQFF
TRBJ2-5 TRBV24-1 . . TGTGCCACCAGACCGCACGGGAGCGAGACCCAGTACTTC CATRPHGSETQYF
TRBJ2-7 TRBV29-1 TRBD2 . TGCAGCGTTGAGAGTGAGGCTAGCGGTGCCTACGAGCAGTACTTC CSVESEASGAYEQYF
TRBJ2-5 TRBV5-6 . . TGTGCCAGCAGCTCGACAGGCACGGAGACCCAGTACTTC CASSSTGTETQYF
TRBJ2-3 TRBV27 TRBD2 . TGTGCCAGCAGTTTATCGATTGGACTAGCGCCAACAGATACGCAGTATTTT CASSLSIGLAPTDTQYF
TRBJ2-3 TRBV3-1/TRBV3-2 . . TGTGCCAGCAGCCAAGGGGTGATGGAGAATACGCAGTATTTT CASSQGVMENTQYF
TRBJ2-5 TRBV2 TRBD2 . TGTGCCAGCAGAAAGGAGGCGGGAGTCGGAGAGGACCAGTACTTC CASRKEAGVGEDQYF
TRBJ1-4 TRBV5-6 TRBD1 . TGTGCCAGCAGCTTATCGGGACAGCCTAATGAAAAACTGTTTTTT CASSLSGQPNEKLFF
TRBJ2-1 TRBV11-3 TRBD2 once TGTGCCAGCAGCCCCGGACTAGCGGGAGTTAATGAGCAGTTCTTC CASSPGLAGVNEQFF
TRBJ2-7 TRBV3-1/TRBV3-2 TRBD2 . TGTGCCAGCAGCCCCGGACTAGCGGGACTGTACGAGCAGTACTTC CASSPGLAGLYEQYF
TRBJ1-2 TRBV30 TRBD1 . TGTGCCTGGAGTGTACGAGGACAGGTGGCCTCCCGGGATGGCTACACCTTC CAWSVRGQVASRDGYTF